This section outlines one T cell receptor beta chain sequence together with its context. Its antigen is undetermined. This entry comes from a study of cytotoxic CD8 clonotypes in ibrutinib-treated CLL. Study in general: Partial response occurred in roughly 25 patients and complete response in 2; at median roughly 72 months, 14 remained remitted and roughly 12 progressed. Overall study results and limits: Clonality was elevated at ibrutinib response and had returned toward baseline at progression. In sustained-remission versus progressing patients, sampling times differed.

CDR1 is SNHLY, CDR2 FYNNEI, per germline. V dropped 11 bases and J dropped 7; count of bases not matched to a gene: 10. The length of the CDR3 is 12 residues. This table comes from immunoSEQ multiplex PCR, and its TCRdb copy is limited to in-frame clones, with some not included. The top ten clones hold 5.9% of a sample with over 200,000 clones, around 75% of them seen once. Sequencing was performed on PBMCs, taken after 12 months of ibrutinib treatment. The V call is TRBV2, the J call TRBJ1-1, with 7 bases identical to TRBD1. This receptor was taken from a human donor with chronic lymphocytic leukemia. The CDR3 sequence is CAASDRNYEAFF. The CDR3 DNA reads TGTGCCGCTTCGGACAGGAATTATGAAGCTTTCTTT.